Listed below are T cell receptor beta chains from one sample, sequenced in a study of metastatic and nonmetastatic thyroid tumors. TCRdb re-analyzed the PCR reads using MiXCR. The sample yields approximately 17,000 clones, around a quarter seen once. The sample comprised adjacent normal tissue. These receptors were obtained from a female donor with papillary thyroid cancer or a benign thyroid nodule (not recorded which). Some clones in this sample may be carry-over from other donors' samples. The CDR3 runs from the conserved cysteine through the conserved F or W. The order of the fields is clone size, D gene, V gene, J gene, CDR3 protein, CDR3 DNA. The D gene is left open where the match is weak. The size entry is marked missing in some rows and otherwise reads once, few, many or a size class.

>-|TRBD1|TRBV20-1|TRBJ2-5
CSAGQGVETQYF
TGCAGTGCTGGGCAGGGGGTTGAGACCCAGTACTTC
>-|-|TRBV19|TRBJ1-5
CAILQASNQPQHF
TGTGCCATCCTACAGGCGAGCAATCAGCCCCAGCATTTT
>-|-|TRBV7-9|TRBJ2-1
CASSLAGERHEQFF
TGTGCCAGCAGCTTAGCCGGGGAGCGGCATGAGCAGTTCTTC
>few|-|TRBV12-3/TRBV12-4|TRBJ2-7
CATAGRSAYEQYF
TGTGCCACCGCGGGACGAAGCGCCTACGAGCAGTACTTC
>medium-sized|TRBD2|TRBV7-2|TRBJ2-5
CASSLGGVLQETQYF
TGTGCCAGCAGCTTGGGGGGGGTACTACAAGAGACCCAGTACTTC
>-|-|TRBV7-9|TRBJ2-3
CASSFTEGHTQYF
TGTGCCAGCAGCTTTACGGAGGGCCATACGCAGTATTTT
>-|-|TRBV10-3|TRBJ2-1
CAHSTTPYNEQFF
TGTGCCCATTCTACCACACCCTACAATGAGCAGTTCTTC
>few|TRBD1|TRBV6-5|TRBJ2-3
CASRGGTGTHDSDTQYF
TGTGCCAGTAGAGGGGGGACAGGGACACACGACTCAGATACGCAGTATTTT
>-|-|TRBV20-1|TRBJ1-1
CSAVTPGPGAEAFF
TGCAGTGCCGTAACTCCGGGGCCCGGGGCTGAAGCTTTCTTT
>-|TRBD1|TRBV12-3/TRBV12-4|TRBJ1-3
CASIPGGSLDTIYF
TGTGCCAGCATACCAGGGGGATCCTTAGACACCATATATTTT
>-|-|TRBV20-1|TRBJ1-1
CSARDQGRGRLTEAFF
TGCAGTGCTAGAGATCAAGGGCGAGGGAGGCTCACTGAAGCTTTCTTT
>-|-|TRBV6-2/TRBV6-3|TRBJ2-1
CASSYTREEQFF
TGTGCCAGCAGTTACACGAGAGAGGAGCAGTTCTTC
>-|-|TRBV4-1|TRBJ1-2
CASSQVAPPVYGYTF
TGCGCCAGCAGCCAAGTGGCTCCGCCCGTCTATGGCTACACCTTC
>few|-|TRBV7-2|TRBJ2-1
CASSLATGTYNEQFF
TGTGCCAGCAGCCTTGCTACGGGTACCTACAATGAGCAGTTCTTC
>-|TRBD2|TRBV9|TRBJ2-3
CASSFGLAGVPDTQYF
TGTGCCAGCAGCTTCGGACTAGCGGGAGTCCCAGATACGCAGTATTTT